These T cell receptor beta chains were read from a single sample in a study of blood T cell repertoires in COVID-19. Produced via immunoSEQ multiplex PCR; TCRdb's table is partial and in-frame only. The data contain about 76,000 clones, roughly 84% of them singletons. The material sequenced was peripheral blood. The receptors shown here come from an elderly woman with active or convalescent COVID-19. Both conserved end residues are part of each CDR3. The D gene is left open where the match is weak. The listing skips clone size in some rows; elsewhere it reads once, few, many or a size class.

j_call cdr3_length v_call d_call clone_size cdr3_aa cdr3_nt
TRBJ2-5 14 TRBV7-3 TRBD1 . CASSRTGGGETQYF TGTGCCAGCAGCCGAACAGGGGGCGGTGAGACCCAGTACTTC
TRBJ1-4 15 TRBV6-2/TRBV6-3 TRBD1 . CASSPRTGSGEKLFF TGTGCCAGCAGCCCTCGGACAGGGTCGGGTGAAAAACTGTTTTTT
TRBJ2-1 14 TRBV5-1 . . CASSLAQGANEQFF TGCGCCAGCAGCTTGGCCCAGGGTGCCAATGAGCAGTTCTTC
TRBJ1-6 18 TRBV18 . . CASSPSGEGWSYNSPLHF TGTGCCAGCTCACCGTCGGGAGAAGGGTGGTCCTATAATTCACCCCTCCACTTT
TRBJ1-5 17 TRBV5-6 . . CASSRLQGAPGWQPQHF TGTGCCAGCAGCCGATTGCAAGGAGCGCCGGGATGGCAGCCCCAGCATTTT
TRBJ2-5 14 TRBV5-1 TRBD2 . CASTQRGGQETQYF TGCGCCAGCACCCAGCGGGGGGGGCAAGAGACCCAGTACTTC
TRBJ1-2 14 TRBV5-6 . . CASSPIRQGGGYTF TGTGCCAGCAGCCCAATACGGCAGGGAGGCGGCTACACCTTC
TRBJ1-2 14 TRBV9 . . CASSVAPEGRGYTF TGTGCCAGCAGCGTAGCCCCTGAGGGGAGGGGCTACACCTTC
TRBJ1-2 13 TRBV11-2 TRBD1 . CASSVTQGYGYTF TGTGCCAGCAGCGTGACACAGGGGTACGGCTACACCTTC
TRBJ2-7 16 TRBV30 TRBD1 . CAWGSGLSGQDYEQYF TGTGCCTGGGGGAGTGGTTTATCGGGACAGGACTACGAGCAGTACTTC
TRBJ1-6 16 TRBV14 . few CASSQVASSYNSPLHF TGTGCCAGCAGCCAAGTAGCAAGCTCCTATAATTCACCCCTCCACTTT
TRBJ2-1 17 TRBV5-1 TRBD2 . CASSPTTLTSGVAEQFF TGCGCCAGCAGCCCCACGACTCTGACTAGCGGAGTGGCTGAGCAGTTCTTC
TRBJ2-3 13 TRBV5-4 . . CASSLFLTDTQYF TGTGCCAGCAGCTTGTTCCTCACAGATACGCAGTATTTT
TRBJ2-2 13 TRBV19 TRBD1 . CASRTGVTGELFF TGTGCCAGCCGGACAGGGGTGACCGGGGAGCTGTTTTTT
TRBJ2-2 13 TRBV7-9 . . CASSFLEGGELFF TGTGCCAGCAGCTTTCTCGAGGGCGGGGAGCTGTTTTTT